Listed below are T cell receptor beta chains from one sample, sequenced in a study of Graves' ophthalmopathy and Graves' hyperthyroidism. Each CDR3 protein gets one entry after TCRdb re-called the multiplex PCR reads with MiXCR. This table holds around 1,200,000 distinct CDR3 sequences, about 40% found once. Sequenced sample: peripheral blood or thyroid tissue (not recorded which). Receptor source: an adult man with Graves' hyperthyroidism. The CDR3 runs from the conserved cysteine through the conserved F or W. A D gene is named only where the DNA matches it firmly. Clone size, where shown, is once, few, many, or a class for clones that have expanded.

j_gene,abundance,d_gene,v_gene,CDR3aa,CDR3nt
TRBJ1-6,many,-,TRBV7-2,CASNDPGESPLHF,TGTGCCAGCAACGATCCAGGGGAATCACCCCTCCACTTT
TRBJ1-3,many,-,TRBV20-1,CSAAGGGVGNTIYF,TGCAGTGCCGCGGGAGGGGGTGTTGGAAACACCATATATTTT
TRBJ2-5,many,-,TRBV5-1,CASSLGKETQYF,TGTGCCAGCAGCTTGGGGAAAGAGACCCAGTACTTC
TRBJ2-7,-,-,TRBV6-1,CASNGNYEQYF,TGTGCCAGCAACGGAAACTACGAGCAGTACTTC
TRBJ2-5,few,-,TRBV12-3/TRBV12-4,CASSSHKGQETQYF,TGTGCCAGCAGTAGCCACAAGGGCCAAGAGACCCAGTACTTC
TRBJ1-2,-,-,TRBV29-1,CSVVGRDWAGGYTF,TGCAGCGTTGTTGGTCGGGACTGGGCGGGAGGCTACACCTTC
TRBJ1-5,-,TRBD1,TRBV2,CASDDPRGHGNQPQHF,TGTGCCAGCGATGATCCCAGGGGGCACGGCAATCAGCCCCAGCATTTT
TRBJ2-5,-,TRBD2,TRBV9,CARILAGDSGETQYF,TGTGCTAGAATCCTAGCGGGGGACTCAGGCGAGACCCAGTACTTC
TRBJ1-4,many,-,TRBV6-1,CSPGVGEKLFF,TGTTCACCAGGGGTCGGGGAAAAACTGTTTTTT
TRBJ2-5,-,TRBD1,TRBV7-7,CASYTTGGQETQYF,TGTGCCAGCTACACCACAGGGGGCCAAGAGACCCAGTACTTC
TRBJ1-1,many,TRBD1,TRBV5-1,CASSRRTGTNTEAFF,TGCGCCAGCAGCCGTCGGACAGGGACGAACACTGAAGCTTTCTTT
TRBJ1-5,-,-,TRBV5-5,CAGSLAGGNQPQHF,TGTGCCGGCAGCTTGGCTGGGGGAAATCAGCCCCAGCATTTT
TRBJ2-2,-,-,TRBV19,CASSDGKGTYTGELFF,TGTGCCAGTAGCGACGGGAAAGGGACCTACACCGGGGAGCTGTTTTTT
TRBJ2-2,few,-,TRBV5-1,CATYREPTGELFF,TGCGCCACCTACAGAGAACCCACCGGGGAGCTGTTTTTT
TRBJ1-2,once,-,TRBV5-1,CASSLAIGAHGYTF,TGCGCCAGCAGCTTGGCGATAGGGGCCCATGGCTACACCTTC
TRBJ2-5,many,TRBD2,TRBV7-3,CASSLRPAGALQTQYF,TGTGCCAGCAGCTTAAGACCAGCGGGGGCATTACAGACCCAGTACTTC
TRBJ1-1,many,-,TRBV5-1,CASSLRPTGTEAFF,TGCGCCAGCAGCTTGCGCCCAACAGGGACCGAAGCTTTCTTT
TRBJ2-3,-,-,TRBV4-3,CASSPLRSSTDTQYF,TGCGCCAGCAGCCCCCTCCGGAGTAGCACAGATACGCAGTATTTT
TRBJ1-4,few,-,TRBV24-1,CATSDPAQGGEKLFF,TGTGCCACCAGTGATCCAGCCCAGGGTGGTGAAAAACTGTTTTTT
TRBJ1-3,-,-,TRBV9,CASSVGPSGGPGNTIYF,TGTGCCAGCAGCGTAGGCCCCTCGGGGGGCCCTGGAAACACCATATATTTT
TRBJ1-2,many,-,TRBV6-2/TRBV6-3,CASSYPTIGYTF,TGTGCCAGCAGTTACCCCACTATCGGCTACACCTTC
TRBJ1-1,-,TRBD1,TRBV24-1,CATSDLAGQIGFF,TGTGCCACCAGTGATTTGGCGGGACAGATCGGTTTCTTT
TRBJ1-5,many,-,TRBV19,CACSPHPPGHNQPQHF,TGTGCCTGTAGTCCCCACCCACCGGGACATAACCAGCCCCAGCATTTT
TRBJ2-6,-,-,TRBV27,CASSGTEGAGANVLTF,TGTGCCAGCAGTGGTACGGAGGGGGCTGGGGCCAACGTCCTGACTTTC
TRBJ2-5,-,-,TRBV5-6,CASSLVGFSETQYF,TGTGCCAGCAGCTTGGTTGGGTTCTCGGAGACCCAGTACTTC
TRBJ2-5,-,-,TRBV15,CATSRVPRVGETQYF,TGTGCCACCAGCAGAGTTCCCAGAGTCGGGGAGACCCAGTACTTC
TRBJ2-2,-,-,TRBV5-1,CASSLVGEGANTGELFF,-
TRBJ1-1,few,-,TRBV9,CASSVTPTLTNTEAFF,TGTGCCAGCAGCGTAACTCCCACATTGACGAACACTGAAGCTTTCTTT
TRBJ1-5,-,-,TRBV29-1,CSSGSANSNQPQHF,TGCAGCAGTGGTTCAGCAAATAGCAATCAGCCCCAGCATTTT
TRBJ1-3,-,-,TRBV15,CATSRPPLGGAENTIYF,TGTGCCACCAGCAGGCCCCCCCTGGGGGGGGCGGAAAACACCATATATTTT
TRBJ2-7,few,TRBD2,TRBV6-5,CASRGLGFDEQYF,TGTGCCAGCCGGGGACTAGGTTTCGACGAGCAGTACTTC
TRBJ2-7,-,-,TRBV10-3,CAISEPSSYEQYF,TGTGCCATCAGTGAGCCCAGTAGCTACGAGCAGTACTTC
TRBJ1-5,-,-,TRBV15,CATSSERDTYQPQHF,TGTGCCACCAGCAGTGAACGGGACACCTATCAGCCCCAGCATTTT
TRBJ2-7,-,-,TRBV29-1,CSVVDDGGGQYF,TGCAGCGTTGTCGACGACGGCGGCGGACAGTACTTC
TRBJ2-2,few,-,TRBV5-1,CASSLEVGDTGELFF,TGCGCCAGCAGCTTGGAGGTGGGGGACACCGGGGAGCTGTTTTTT
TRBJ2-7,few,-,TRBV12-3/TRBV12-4,CASSRQPDSYEQYF,TGTGCCAGCTCAAGACAGCCCGACTCCTACGAGCAGTACTTC
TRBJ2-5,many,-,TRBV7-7,CASSISSERGETQYF,TGTGCCAGCAGCATCTCTAGCGAACGGGGAGAGACCCAGTACTTC
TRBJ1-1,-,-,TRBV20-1,CSATRHPGAEAFF,TGCAGTGCGACCCGACACCCAGGCGCTGAAGCTTTCTTT
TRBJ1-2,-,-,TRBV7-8,CASSLGGGPNGYTF,TGTGCCAGCAGCTTAGGGGGGGGTCCCAATGGCTACACCTTC
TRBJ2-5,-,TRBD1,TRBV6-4,CASKSGQGWETQYF,TGTGCCAGCAAGTCGGGACAGGGATGGGAGACCCAGTACTTC
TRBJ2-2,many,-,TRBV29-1,CSVEGHSGLDTGELFF,TGCAGCGTTGAAGGTCATTCGGGGTTGGACACCGGGGAGCTGTTTTTT
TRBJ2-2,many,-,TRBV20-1,CSARTPNTGELFF,TGCAGTGCTAGGACACCGAACACCGGGGAGCTGTTTTTT
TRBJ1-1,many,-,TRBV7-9,CASSLDMTMNTEAFF,TGTGCCAGCAGCTTGGACATGACGATGAACACTGAAGCTTTCTTT
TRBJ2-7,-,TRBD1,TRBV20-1,CSATGQVLGYEQYF,TGCAGTGCAACCGGACAGGTCTTAGGTTACGAGCAGTACTTC
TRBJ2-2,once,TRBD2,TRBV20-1,CSARDVLAGNTGELFF,TGCAGTGCTAGAGACGTACTAGCGGGGAACACCGGGGAGCTGTTTTTT
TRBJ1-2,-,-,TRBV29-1,CSVANGGYTF,TGCAGCGTTGCGAATGGGGGCTACACCTTC
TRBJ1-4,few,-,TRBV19,CASSMRQGPEKLFF,TGTGCCAGTAGTATGCGGCAGGGTCCAGAAAAACTGTTTTTT
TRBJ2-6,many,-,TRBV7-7,CASSPQGGLSGANVLTF,TGTGCCAGCAGCCCTCAAGGGGGGCTTTCTGGGGCCAACGTCCTGACTTTC
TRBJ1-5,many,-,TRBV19,CASSTLHQPQHF,TGTGCCAGTAGTACCTTACATCAGCCCCAGCATTTT
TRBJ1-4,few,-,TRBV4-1,CASSQGSAPRNEKLFF,TGCGCCAGCAGCCAAGGATCGGCACCGAGAAATGAAAAACTGTTTTTT
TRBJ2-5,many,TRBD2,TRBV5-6,CASSSPGLAGEETQYF,TGTGCCAGCAGCTCACCTGGACTAGCGGGGGAAGAGACCCAGTACTTC
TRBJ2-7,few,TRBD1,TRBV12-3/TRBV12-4,CASSWTYPDRDVSYEQYF,TGTGCCAGCAGCTGGACCTATCCGGACAGGGACGTCTCCTACGAGCAGTACTTC
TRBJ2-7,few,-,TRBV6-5,CASSMTALTYEQYF,TGTGCCAGCTCCATGACCGCACTAACCTACGAGCAGTACTTC